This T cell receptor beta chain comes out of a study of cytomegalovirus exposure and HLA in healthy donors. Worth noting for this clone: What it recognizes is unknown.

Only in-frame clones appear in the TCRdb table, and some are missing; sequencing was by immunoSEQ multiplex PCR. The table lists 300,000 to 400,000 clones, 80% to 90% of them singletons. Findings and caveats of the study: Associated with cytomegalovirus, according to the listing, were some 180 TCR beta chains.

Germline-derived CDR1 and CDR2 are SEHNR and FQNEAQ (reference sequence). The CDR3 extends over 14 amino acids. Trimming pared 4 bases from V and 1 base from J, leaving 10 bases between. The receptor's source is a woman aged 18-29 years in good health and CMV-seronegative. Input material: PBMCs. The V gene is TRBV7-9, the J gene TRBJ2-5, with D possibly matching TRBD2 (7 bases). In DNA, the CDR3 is TGTGCCAGCAGCTCACGGGGGGCCCAAGAGACCCAGTACTTC. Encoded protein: CASSSRGAQETQYF.